The rows below give T cell receptor beta chains drawn from one sample of a study of blood T cell repertoires in COVID-19. Repertoires were generated with immunoSEQ multiplex PCR, while TCRdb's copy carries only in-frame clones and drops some. The table includes approximately 140,000 clones, about 89% detected once. Input material: peripheral blood. The origin of the receptors is a man between 50 and 59 years old with active or convalescent COVID-19. CDR3s include the opening cysteine and the closing phenylalanine or tryptophan. Each record gives: V gene, clone size, J gene, CDR3 length, CDR3 protein. Not all rows give a size; the values are once, few, many and, for expanded clones, a class.

>TRBV5-1|NA|TRBJ1-2|14
CASSPPSTNYGYTF
>TRBV2|NA|TRBJ1-2|15
CASSERQAANYGYTF
>TRBV6-2/TRBV6-3|NA|TRBJ2-3|17
CASSPRRQGAFGDTQYF
>TRBV28|NA|TRBJ1-1|13
CASSLGIGGKAFF
>TRBV18|NA|TRBJ2-2|13
CASSPQGTGELFF
>TRBV7-2|NA|TRBJ2-5|13
CASTSGQLGAQYF
>TRBV6-2/TRBV6-3|NA|TRBJ1-2|21
CASSLLGTRGAGRAPYYGYTF
>TRBV2|NA|TRBJ1-2|14
CASSKSRVSEGYTF
>TRBV12-5|NA|TRBJ1-3|15
CASGLVYRAGNTIYF
>TRBV19|once|TRBJ2-2|16
CASSIRRTSNTGELFF
>TRBV12-3/TRBV12-4|NA|TRBJ1-2|13
CASSLLGGGGYTF
>TRBV6-2/TRBV6-3|NA|TRBJ1-1|16
CASSWGKDRENTEAFF
>TRBV27|NA|TRBJ2-7|14
CASSSGRAGYEQYF
>TRBV19|NA|TRBJ1-2|21
CASSTYKEGLPTYDWFYGYTF